This TCR beta chain was profiled in a study of regulatory T cells in long-lasting Graves disease. Study results and limitations: Persistent Graves' cases showed lower TCR diversity than newly diagnosed cases. Thyroid tissue went unstudied; only peripheral blood was examined.

This clonotype was recorded at least ten times. No antigen is known for it. Time point of the sample: newly diagnosed GD, antithyroid drugs for less than 3 months. With RNA extracted from PBMCs as input, the TCR library was made. The length of the CDR3 is 12 residues. Germline lookup yields CDR1 SQVTM and CDR2 ANQGSEA. Trimming left V 6 bases short and J 0 bases short, with 8 bases between. With iRepertoire HTBI primers and Arm-PCR of CDR3 regions, TCR beta libraries were built. From the multiplex PCR reads, TCRdb called clonotypes with MiXCR, one entry per CDR3 protein. Of roughly 500,000 distinct CDR3 sequences listed, 13% are singletons. In addition, the sample was reused for a study of T cells in Graves' hyperthyroidism and ophthalmopathy. Per that paper: Using the HTBI primer set, a first-round RT-PCR was run on the TCR CDR3. The authors' 13 V-J model separated ophthalmopathy from stable hyperthyroidism.

The sample was peripheral blood mononuclear cells (PBMCs), taken at new diagnosis, from a patient treated with antithyroid drugs. The chain is built from TRBV29-1 and TRBJ1-1; D is ambiguous. This TCR was recovered from a man aged 25-45 years with Graves disease. The CDR3 is CSVATVNTEAFF. CDR3 sequence (DNA): TGCAGCGTCGCTACAGTGAACACTGAAGCTTTCTTT.